A single sample is the source of the 13 T cell receptor beta chains below, sequenced in a study. MiXCR was run by TCRdb on the 5' RACE reads, yielding one entry per CDR3 protein. The repertoire holds about 12,000 distinct CDR3 sequences, about 53% seen once, with around 12% in the top ten. Tregs were sorted as CD4+CD25+CD127-/low cells. Sequencing was carried out using tumor-infiltrating Tregs sorted from the breast tumor. The receptors were gathered from a female donor with breast cancer.

CDR3 sequence reads: CASSRPGGMGSNQPQHF. Here the CDR3 DNA reads TGTGCCAGCAGCCGCCCTGGGGGAATGGGAAGCAATCAGCCCCAGCATTTT. This chain connects TRBV28 to TRBJ1-5; a possible D gene is TRBD1 (5 bases). Germline values: CDR1 MDHEN, CDR2 SYDVKM. Trimming took 6 bases from V and 1 from J, leaving 19 bases between them. The CDR3 totals 17 residues.

The chain is built from TRBV7-6 and TRBJ2-1; TRBD2 might be the D (5 bases). Germline V gene lookup returns CDR1 SGHVS and CDR2 FNYEAQ. The CDR3 sequence is 15 residues long. The V end lost 1 base, the J end lost 6 bases, and 13 bases lay between the germline ends. The CDR3 DNA reads TGTGCCAGCAGCTTAGTAGTGTCTAGCTTCAATGAGCAGTTCTTC. Translating gives CASSLVVSSFNEQFF.

This clonotype was seen more than once but under ten times. V gene TRBV10-3 combines with J gene TRBJ2-7; 8 positions agree with TRBD1. This CDR3 contains 13 residues. Trimming removed 4 bases from V and 4 bases from J; junction bases left unmatched: 3. Germline lookup yields CDR1 ENHRY and CDR2 SYGVKD. CDR3 amino acids: CAISGTGFYEQYV. CDR3 coding DNA: TGTGCCATCAGTGGGACAGGGTTTTACGAGCAGTACGTC.

The V gene is TRBV7-2, the J gene TRBJ2-7; a possible D gene is TRBD2 (6 bases). V was pared by 4 bases and J by 6 bases, with 13 bases between. The CDR3 extends over 13 amino acids. Germline V gene sequence: CDR1 SGHTA, CDR2 FQGNSA. CDR3 nucleotides: TGTGCCAGCAGCTCGGGACTCCGCGGCGAGCAGTACGTC. Translated: CASSSGLRGEQYV.

This clonotype is medium-sized in the sample. The gene calls are TRBV7-6 and TRBJ2-5; TRBD1 aligns across 7 bases. Germline V gene lookup returns CDR1 SGHVS and CDR2 FNYEAQ. CDR3 size: 14 residues. J gave up 3 bases and V 5 bases, and 6 bases lay outside the gene matches. The CDR3 sequence is CASSKYRGEETQYF. The CDR3 nucleotides are TGTGCCAGCAGCAAATACAGGGGCGAAGAGACCCAGTACTTC.

The sample holds a few counts of this clonotype. The chain combines TRBV4-3 with TRBJ1-2; a weak D match, TRBD1 (5 bases). This CDR3 contains 15 residues. The V gene lost 0 bases and the J gene lost 4 bases, with 12 bases spanning the gap. Germline-derived CDR1 and CDR2 are LGHNA and YSLEER. The CDR3 DNA is TGCGCCAGCAGCCAAGAACGGGGCGATGGCTATGGCTACACCTTC. Protein: CASSQERGDGYGYTF.

A word on this clonotype: Germline and junction disagree at one end, which may indicate a read error. V and J are TRBV19 and TRBJ2-1, with no clear D. Germline CDR1 is LNHDA and CDR2 is SQIVND (reference sequence). The CDR3 is made up of 14 amino acids. The CDR3 bases are TGTGCCAGTAGTTCTTCGACTCACTACAGTGAGCAGTTCTTC. This gives the protein CASSSSTHYSEQFF.

Only a few counts were recorded for this clonotype. This chain connects TRBV7-9 to TRBJ1-6; D gene uncertain. There are 12 residues in the CDR3. The V gene lost 3 bases and the J gene lost 10 bases, with 7 bases spanning the gap. Looked up from germline, CDR1 is SEHNR and CDR2 is FQNEAQ (reference sequence). The CDR3 DNA sequence: TGTGCCAGCAGCTTGTGGAGCTCACCCCTCCACTTT. Its translation is CASSLWSSPLHF.

The chain recombines TRBV5-1 with TRBJ1-4, with unresolved D. The CDR3 runs 15 residues. Germline V gene data show CDR1 as SGHRS and CDR2 as YFSETQ. Trimming removed 3 bases at V and 0 bases at J, with 9 bases between. The CDR3 sequence is CASSWRDATNEKLFF. In nucleotides, the CDR3 is TGCGCCAGCAGCTGGAGGGATGCAACTAATGAAAAACTGTTTTTT.

This chain uses TRBV20-1 with TRBJ2-3, with TRBD2 identical over 8 bases. V was pared by 5 bases and J by 10 bases, with 20 bases of the junction left unmatched. CDR1 is DFQATT, CDR2 SNEGSKA, per germline (reference sequence). The CDR3 is made up of 16 amino acids. CDR3 in amino acids: CSAERRVASGSTAQYF. In DNA form, the CDR3 reads TGCAGTGCTGAGAGACGGGTCGCGAGCGGGAGTACAGCGCAGTATTTT.

The chain recombines TRBV7-8 with TRBJ1-5; D might be TRBD1 (5 bases). CDR1 is SGHVS, CDR2 FQNEAQ, per germline. Trimming removed 5 bases at V and 4 bases at J, with 12 bases between. The CDR3 has 14 residues. The CDR3 DNA sequence: TGTGCCAGCAGCCAGGACACTAGAAATCAGCCCCAGCATTTT. Protein product: CASSQDTRNQPQHF.

This clonotype was detected a few times. This chain joins TRBV20-1 and TRBJ2-5, with 8 bases lining up with TRBD1. The V gene's germline CDR1 is DFQATT and CDR2 SNEGSKA (reference sequence). V shed 1 base, J shed 5 bases, and the junction held 6 bases outside the gene matches. The CDR3 loop spans 14 amino acids. CDR3 in amino acids: CSARGTGGRETQYF. The CDR3, as DNA: TGCAGTGCTAGAGGTACAGGGGGTCGGGAGACCCAGTACTTC.

The gene calls are TRBV30 and TRBJ2-7; D tentatively fits TRBD1 or TRBD2 (5 bases each). CDR3 length equals 15 residues. Trimming stripped 1 base from V and 7 bases from J, with 20 bases between. The V gene's germline CDR1 is GTSNPN and CDR2 SVGIG (reference sequence). The CDR3 is CAWSGSSGPSGEQYV. The CDR3 coding sequence is TGTGCCTGGAGTGGCTCGTCGGGACCAAGCGGAGAGCAGTACGTC.